The source of this T cell receptor (beta chain) is a study of blood T cell repertoires in COVID-19. Per the original methods: Researchers report that nucleated cell counts were estimated from reference gene primer amplification. The protocol was immunoSEQ multiplex PCR, while the TCRdb copy is restricted to in-frame clones and leaves out a portion. The V and J calls and clone size are taken from that table; D and trimming were inferred from the DNA. Counted here are under 45,000 clones, 75% to 90% occurring once; the ten biggest clones make up over 35%. The V and J ends lost 0 bases and 4 bases, in that order; junction bases with no gene match: 16. Germline-derived CDR1 and CDR2 are LGHDT and YNNKEL (reference sequence). The CDR3 totals 19 residues.

The sequenced sample consisted of peripheral blood. The clonotype originates from a man aged 60-69 years with active or convalescent COVID-19. The chain employs TRBV3-1 (or the pseudogene TRBV3-2) and TRBJ2-3, with TRBD2 matching over 7 bases. The CDR3 spells CASSQDGPGWRGIADTQYF. CDR3 nucleotides: TGTGCCAGCAGCCAAGACGGGCCCGGGTGGCGGGGGATAGCAGATACGCAGTATTTT.